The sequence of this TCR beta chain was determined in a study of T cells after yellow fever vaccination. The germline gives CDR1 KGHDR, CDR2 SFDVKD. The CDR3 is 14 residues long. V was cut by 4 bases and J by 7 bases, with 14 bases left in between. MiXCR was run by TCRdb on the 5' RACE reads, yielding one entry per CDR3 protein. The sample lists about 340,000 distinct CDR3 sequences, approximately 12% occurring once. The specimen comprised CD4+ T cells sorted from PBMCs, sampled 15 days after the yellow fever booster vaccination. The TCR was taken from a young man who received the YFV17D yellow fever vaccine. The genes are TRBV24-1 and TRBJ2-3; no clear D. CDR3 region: CATSESWNVNTQYF. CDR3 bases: TGTGCCACCAGTGAAAGTTGGAACGTAAATACGCAGTATTTT.